This TCR beta chain was sequenced during a study of blood T cells in healthy people across ages. The CDR3 has 12 residues. Germline V lookup: CDR1 MNHEY, CDR2 SVGAGI. The use of a sample-barcoded 5' primer and a J-beta primer mix characterized a second PCR of 7 to 11 cycles. TCRdb ran MiXCR on the 5' RACE reads and lists one entry per CDR3 protein. Of fewer than 750,000 distinct CDR3 sequences listed, under 65% are singletons. A note on this clonotype: A much larger clone lies one base from this, so it may be a read error.

This receptor was taken from a woman aged 80 or over in good health. The genes are TRBV6-5 and TRBJ2-3; 7 bases are a match to TRBD1. Input material: blood. As DNA, the CDR3 is TGTGCCAGCAGGTACTCAGGGGGAACGCAGTATTTT. Translation gives CASRYSGGTQYF.